This T cell receptor beta chain was captured by sequencing in a study of beta chain features in type 1 diabetes (dated by TCRdb to the late 2010s). Context from the whole study: Patients and healthy donors did not differ in mean age, gender distribution, total cell number or subset yield. A total of 100 million to 140 million sorted cells were examined across all samples, and the number of cells per subset was strongly correlated with RNA yield. The study compared TCRB repertoires of sorted circulating CD4+ T cell subsets between recently diagnosed type 1 diabetes patients and matched healthy donors. Regulatory and stem cell-like memory subsets were obtained from only 8 patients and roughly eight healthy donors, while naive and central memory subsets were obtained from all 30 or so donors.

From each donor, a single peripheral blood sample of approximately 0.11 L on average was drawn into heparinised tubes. Using a panel that included CD45RO, CCR7, CD25, CD127, CD95 and CD27, naive, central memory, regulatory and stem cell-like memory CD4+ T cells were sorted on a BD FACSAria II. All sorted populations exceeded 98% purity. Right away, PBMCs were isolated by Lymphoprep density gradient centrifugation and were stained directly, with no culture step. So that batch effects would be minimized, each experiment stained and sorted samples in pairs, pairing one healthy donor with one patient. The paper's findings and limits, for the study overall: Fewer insertions and more nucleotide deletions at VDJ recombination sites were observed in patients with type 1 diabetes, implying thymic rearrangement abnormalities. PCR might favor shorter templates, but patient and control samples were amplified and corrected together, so any skew would affect both groups equally. Naive, central memory and regulatory TCRB repertoires appeared more similar among patients than among healthy donors. A moderate but significant shortening of TCRB CDR3 length was observed in type 1 diabetes patients in all four CD4+ subsets. Because cDNA was sequenced instead of genomic DNA, activated cells with high expression could be over-represented, although the groups did not differ in activation or CD3 levels. HLA sub-analyses involved small numbers of individuals, so any influence of HLA type on TCRB rearrangement remained unresolved.

V loses 3 bases at its end and J loses 0 bases; junction bases beyond the gene matches: 4. The CDR3, cysteine through phenylalanine, is 15 amino acids long. Only the CDR3 region is kept as DNA, spanning 45 bases read in frame from base 1. Per the germline V gene, KGHSH is the CDR1 and LQKENI is the CDR2. Concerning this clone: It has no known antigen specificity. No quality values exist for individual bases; no much larger clone is one base distant.

All of the isolated RNA was reverse transcribed with the High Capacity cDNA Reverse Transcription Kit, so expressed TCRB transcripts were sequenced. Deep immunoSEQ sequencing was performed on naive, central memory and regulatory T cell samples, with an average of about 3.57 million total reads per sample. Sorted cells were lysed in RLT buffer and RNA was extracted with DNase-treated RNeasy Micro or Mini kits, depending on cell number. To prevent cross-contamination, every cell subset was processed on its own, while patient and healthy donor samples were processed together. TCRB sequences were amplified from cDNA with the immunoSEQ multiplex PCR, producing 87-bp fragments spanning the CDR3 region. Sequencing of the amplicons was done on the Illumina HiSeq platform. Turning to the authors' computational methods: PCR bias was corrected computationally using synthetic template baselines, and reads within Hamming distance 2 were collapsed, with unmergeable singletons discarded. Reads were aligned against IMGT to assign V, D and J genes, CDR3 length and insertions or deletions at six rearrangement sites. Within each subset, clonotype counts were normalized to sorted cell number, after which true diversity and Gini coefficients were computed with the tcR R package. The overlap coefficient, calculated on TCRB nucleotide sequences, was used to quantify repertoire sharing. Here the immuneACCESS table is served through TCRdb, limited to in-frame sequences with V and J called. Missing clones are a known gap in these copies; in checked studies unresolved V genes cover under half, and the rest lacks a known reason. The V and J calls and clone size were taken over from that table, and D and trimming were inferred from the DNA. A total of around 70,000 clones appear in this sample, more than 45% of them only once. The ten largest clones represent 0.65% to 0.75% of the sample.

The rearranged chain carries TRBV18 and TRBJ1-1, with TRBD1 identical over 7 junction bases. The sequencing sample was made of central memory CD4+ T cells from blood. This sequence was found in a man aged 25 to 45 with type 1 diabetes. The CDR3 in this case is CASSPPDRMNTEAFF. The nucleotides are TGTGCCAGCTCACCGCCGGACAGGATGAACACTGAAGCTTTCTTT. Reference TRBV18 and TRBJ1-1 proteins supply the regions before and after the CDR3; the full variable domain is: NAGVMQNPRHLVRRRGQEARLRCSPMKGHSHVYWYRQLPEEGLKFMVYLQKENIIDESGMPKERFSAEFPKEGPSILRIQQVVRGDSAAYFCASSPPDRMNTEAFFGQGTRLTVV.